A single T cell receptor (beta chain) is shown here with its context. Antigen: not known. Assay used: immunoSEQ multiplex PCR; TCRdb lists only in-frame clones, some missing. The data show over 120,000 clones, with about 88% seen just once and around 12% held by the top ten. As for time point: baseline pretreatment blood. Treatment here: 15 Gy SBRT to primary tumor, nephrectomy 4 weeks later. These data originate in a study of radiation and T cells in renal cell carcinoma. V shed 0 bases and J 2 bases; nucleotides not matched to a gene: 10. Germline lookup yields CDR1 LNHNV and CDR2 YYDKDF (reference sequence). The CDR3 has 18 residues. Study results and limitations: From baseline, blood top tumor clonotypes peaked at 2 weeks post-radiation.

The clonotype was recovered from a woman in her forties or fifties with renal cell carcinoma. The sample consisted of blood, taken from a patient whose treatment included radiotherapy and nephrectomy. The genes are TRBV15 and TRBJ2-1; 7 bases map to TRBD1. The chain's CDR3 is CATSRDRSQGDTYNEQFF. The DNA of the CDR3 is TGTGCCACCAGCAGAGATCGTAGTCAGGGGGACACCTACAATGAGCAGTTCTTC.